Presented here are 20 T cell receptor beta chains from one specimen sequenced in a study of blood T cells in healthy people across ages. Sample-barcoded 5' priming and a J-beta primer mix drove a second PCR of about 7 to 12 cycles. Using its own MiXCR run on the 5' RACE reads, TCRdb lists one record per CDR3 protein. This sample has approximately 1,000,000 distinct CDR3 sequences, with around 45% found just once. The specimen sequenced was blood. The origin of the receptors is a woman in her sixties or seventies in good health.

This chain joins TRBV7-3 and TRBJ2-7, with TRBD2 identical over 9 bases. The V segment lost 3 bases and the J segment 7 bases; nucleotides outside the gene matches: 10. Germline V lookup: CDR1 SGHTA, CDR2 FQGTGA. The CDR3 sequence is 15 residues long. The CDR3 reads CASSFRLAAKNEQYF. The CDR3 nucleotides read TGTGCCAGCAGCTTTCGACTAGCGGCCAAGAATGAGCAGTACTTC. Looking up the rest from reference TRBV7-3 and TRBJ2-7 gives the full variable domain: GAGVSQTPSNKVTEKGKYVELRCDPISGHTALYWYRQSLGQGPEFLIYFQGTGAADDSGLPNDRFFAVRPEGSVSTLKIQRTERGDSAVYLCASSFRLAAKNEQYFGPGTRLTVT.

The V gene is TRBV4-3, the J gene TRBJ1-6; D possibly corresponds to TRBD1 (5 bases). Trimming removed 2 bases at V and 7 bases at J, with 21 bases between. The CDR3 runs 18 residues. CDR1 and CDR2 (germline): LGHNA, YSLEER. In DNA, the CDR3 is TGCGCCAGCAGCCAATCCCCAATGGGGGGATCTTCCAATTCACCCCTCCACTTT. It encodes CASSQSPMGGSSNSPLHF.

This clonotype was detected a few times. The V gene is TRBV5-1, the J gene TRBJ2-1; 12 bases align to TRBD2. In germline, CDR1 is SGHRS, CDR2 YFSETQ. Trimming cost V 5 bases and J 7 bases; bases outside gene matches: 7. The CDR3 loop spans 15 amino acids. The CDR3 region has the DNA TGCGCCAGCAGGCGGACTAGCGGGGTACGTAATGAGCAGTTCTTC. Its protein is CASRRTSGVRNEQFF.

The J gene is TRBJ2-7, the V gene TRBV14, with 11 bases lining up with TRBD1. Near its end, the DNA agrees better with TRBJ2-4, so the J call may be wrong. The germline V gene encodes CDR1 SGHDN and CDR2 FVKESK. There are 20 residues in the CDR3. The CDR3 region is CASSQEGPDRGHGGKNIQYF. The DNA for the CDR3 is TGTGCCAGCAGCCAAGAGGGCCCGGACAGGGGGCACGGAGGCAAAAACATTCAGTACTTC.

J is TRBJ1-5 and V is TRBV10-2; possible D gene TRBD1, 6 bases. Germline CDR1 reads WSHSY; CDR2 reads SAAADI. The CDR3 sequence is 15 residues long. Deletions cut 2 bases from V and 5 bases from J, with 13 bases between. CDR3: CASSESRGNDQPQHF. The CDR3 DNA is TGCGCCAGCAGTGAGAGTAGGGGGAACGATCAGCCCCAGCATTTT.

In this sample, this clonotype turned up a few times. The chain couples TRBV3-1 to TRBJ1-5; D ambiguous. In germline, CDR1 is LGHDT, CDR2 YNNKEL (reference sequence). Trimming removed 4 bases at V and 0 bases at J, with 10 bases between. The CDR3 loop spans 15 amino acids. Written as DNA, the CDR3 is TGTGCCAGCAGCCGCGGACCTACTAGCAATCAGCCCCAGCATTTT. Translated: CASSRGPTSNQPQHF.

As for this clonotype: This likely comes from a read error, as the CDR3 has no conserved phenylalanine or tryptophan at its end. The chain recombines TRBV9 with TRBJ2-7; the D gene is possibly TRBD1 (6 bases). The CDR3 covers 15 residues. V shed 4 bases and J shed 4 bases, with 18 bases lying between them. Germline-derived CDR1 and CDR2 are SGDLS and YYNGEE. DNA for the CDR3: TGTGCCAGCAGCCCCGCCGGGACACCAGGGTACGAGCAGTACTTG. This encodes CASSPAGTPGYEQYL.

This chain connects TRBV6-5 to TRBJ1-2; 7 bases agree with TRBD1. The CDR3 consists of 14 residues. V lost 6 bases, J lost 3 bases, and 7 bases stayed unmatched. Germline CDR1 MNHEY, CDR2 SVGAGI. CDR3 sequence: CASRSTGVYYGYTF. The CDR3, as DNA: TGTGCCAGCAGATCCACAGGGGTATACTATGGCTACACCTTC.

The gene calls are TRBV27 and TRBJ1-5; a weak D match, TRBD1 (5 bases). The V gene's germline CDR1 is MNHEY and CDR2 SMNVEV (reference sequence). Trimming shortened V by 6 bases and J by 6 bases, and 15 bases separated the two germline ends. The CDR3 contains 14 residues. The CDR3 DNA follows: TGTGCCAGCAGATTTGGGGGGGATGGTCAGCCCCAGCATTTT. This codes for CASRFGGDGQPQHF.

J is TRBJ2-7 and V is TRBV7-2; TRBD2 aligns across 7 bases. The trim removed 5 bases at V and 1 base at J, leaving 8 bases unmatched. The germline CDR1 and CDR2 sequences are SGHTA and FQGNSA. The CDR3 length is 15 residues. Written as DNA, the CDR3 is TGTGCCAGCAGCCGCGGGAGTCTCCGGTCCTACGAGCAGTACTTC. Its protein product is CASSRGSLRSYEQYF.

J is TRBJ2-2 and V is TRBV5-1; 7 bases line up with TRBD2. The V gene's germline CDR1 is SGHRS and CDR2 YFSETQ. The CDR3 runs to 15 residues. V lost 3 bases, J lost 4 bases, and 6 bases stayed unmatched. CDR3: CASSSGLGPTGELFF. DNA for the CDR3: TGCGCCAGCAGCTCCGGACTAGGTCCCACCGGGGAGCTGTTTTTT. The entire variable domain, with the rest obtained from reference TRBV5-1 and TRBJ2-2, is as follows: KAGVTQTPRYLIKTRGQQVTLSCSPISGHRSVSWYQQTPGQGLQFLFEYFSETQRNKGNFPGRFSGRQFSNSRSEMNVSTLELGDSALYLCASSSGLGPTGELFFGEGSRLTVL.

This clonotype was seen only once. The J gene is TRBJ1-1, the V gene TRBV3-1; possible D gene TRBD1, 5 bases. This CDR3 has 13 amino acids. V was shortened by 5 bases and J by 5 bases, with 12 bases between the two germline ends. The germline V gene has CDR1 LGHDT and CDR2 YNNKEL (reference sequence). The CDR3 coding sequence is TGTGCCAGCAGCAGGGGCCAGCGTACTGAAGCTTTCTTT. Translated, it gives CASSRGQRTEAFF.

This clonotype came up a few times. This chain connects TRBV9 to TRBJ2-3; possible D gene TRBD2, 6 bases. Germline CDR1 SGDLS, CDR2 YYNGEE. The ends were cut back, 0 bases at V and 2 bases at J, with 7 bases in the middle. The CDR3 covers 14 residues. This CDR3 is CASSVGDFTDTQYF. CDR3 in DNA: TGTGCCAGCAGCGTAGGGGACTTCACAGATACGCAGTATTTT.

The chain combines TRBV12-3 or TRBV12-4 with TRBJ2-3, with no clear D. With 2 bases removed from V and 5 bases from J, the gap between germline ends came to 17 bases. The CDR3 consists of 16 residues. The CDR3 nucleotides read TGTGCCAGCAGTTTAATCGGCTCCCTCCCCAGAGATACGCAGTATTTT. It is translated as CASSLIGSLPRDTQYF.

Remarks on this clonotype: One end of the junction does not line up with germline, which may come from a read error. V is TRBV9 and J is TRBJ2-3; D gene unclear. The CDR3 consists of 12 residues. Germline CDR1 is SGDLS and CDR2 is YYNGEE. CDR3 sequence (DNA): TGTGCCAGCAGCGTAGGTAAAGATGCGCAGTATTTT. This codes for CASSVGKDAQYF.

The chain joins TRBV12-3 or TRBV12-4 to TRBJ1-1, with D possibly matching TRBD1 (5 bases). V lost 3 bases, J lost 0 bases, and 17 bases lay in between. CDR3 length: 17 amino acids. The chain's CDR3 is CASSFFSWGRVNTEAFF. The CDR3 nucleotides read TGTGCCAGCAGTTTCTTCTCCTGGGGACGGGTGAACACTGAAGCTTTCTTT.

On this clonotype: One end of the junction is discordant with germline, which a read error may explain. The gene calls are TRBV29-1 and TRBJ1-2, with D possibly being TRBD1 (5 bases). CDR1 and CDR2 (germline): SQVTM, ANQGSEA. The CDR3 is 14 residues long. The CDR3 DNA reads TGCGGCGTTGAGGCGTTACAGGCCACGGGAGGCTACACCTTC. Translated: CGVEALQATGGYTF.

The CDR3: CASSLSTGAPQYF. The CDR3 region has the DNA TGTGCCAGCAGTTTATCGACGGGGGCCCCCCAGTACTTC. This chain links TRBV27 with TRBJ2-5; D might be TRBD1 or TRBD2, each matching 6 bases. Trimming pared 0 bases from V and 9 bases from J, leaving 11 bases between. CDR1 and CDR2 from the germline V gene are MNHEY and SMNVEV (reference sequence). This CDR3 is built from 13 residues.

This clonotype was counted a few times. This chain connects TRBV10-3 to TRBJ2-5, with 15 bases lining up with TRBD2. V dropped 10 bases and J dropped 5; count of bases not matched to a gene: 5. The germline V gene has CDR1 ENHRY and CDR2 SYGVKD. This CDR3 spans 14 amino acids. CDR3 in DNA: TGTGCCACCGGACTAGCGGGAGGGGCCGAGACCCAGTACTTC. Translated: CATGLAGGAETQYF.

This clonotype was counted only a few times. The V gene is TRBV5-6, the J gene TRBJ2-4; 11 nucleotides agree with TRBD1. This CDR3 spans 15 amino acids. The ends lost 3 bases at V and 6 bases at J; junction bases unmatched: 5. The germline V gene has CDR1 SGHDT and CDR2 YYEEEE. CDR3 loop: CASSWGQGVGNIQYF. In nucleotides, the CDR3 is TGTGCCAGCAGCTGGGGACAGGGGGTTGGAAACATTCAGTACTTC.